This TCR beta chain came from a study of naive CD8 T cells in extremely preterm neonates. TCRdb's table, derived via immunoSEQ multiplex PCR, lists solely in-frame clones and lacks some. Of 6,000 to 6,500 clones listed, 95% to 99% are singletons. Study findings and constraints: Productive template counts varied among preterm samples, a noted limitation. Term neonates about 0.4%, young children about 0.031%, adults 0.01%; preterm neonates shared about 2.5%.

On this clone itself: As yet, its antigen is unknown.

Per germline, CDR1 SGHVS and CDR2 FNYEAQ. Trimming at V came to 5 bases and at J to 5 bases, leaving 8 bases not matched to a gene. CDR3 size: 15 residues. Deliveries were elective term cesareans at roughly 35-41 weeks, with no labor or membrane rupture. Sequenced sample: naive CD8+ T cells from cord blood. This sequence joins TRBV7-6 and TRBJ2-5; TRBD2 matches at 10 bases. The TCR sequence derives from a newborn in good health. CDR3 sequence: CASSPRLAGVETQYF. DNA for the CDR3: TGTGCCAGCAGCCCCCGACTAGCGGGCGTGGAGACCCAGTACTTC.